The 17 T cell receptor beta chains listed next were all sequenced from one sample in a study of a mutant IDH1 vaccine in newly diagnosed glioma. Their antigen targets remain unknown. Sequenced by immunoSEQ multiplex PCR; TCRdb stores in-frame clones only, minus some. The sample contains approximately 58,000 clones, roughly 87% of which appear only once. Time point denoted: week 47, end of study. Vaccination comprised doses that each held 300 ug of mutant IDH1 20-mer peptide, plus topical imiquimod. This sample comprised PBMCs, obtained from a glioma patient whose treatment included an IDH1 peptide vaccine. Receptors were obtained from a man aged 25 to 40 with glioma.

The chain has TRBV5-4 and TRBJ1-1; a weak D match, TRBD1 (5 bases). This CDR3 has 14 residues. Trimming removed 4 bases from V and 4 bases from J, with 14 bases in between. Germline loops: CDR1 SGHNT, CDR2 YYREEE (reference sequence). The CDR3 sequence is CASSPGWGSTEAFF. The CDR3 DNA is TGTGCCAGCAGCCCGGGTTGGGGGAGCACTGAAGCTTTCTTT.

The chain's CDR3 is CASSARRGAAYNEQFF. In DNA form, the CDR3 reads TGTGCCAGCAGCGCGCGCCGCGGGGCAGCCTACAATGAGCAGTTCTTC. J is TRBJ2-1 and V is TRBV21-1; TRBD2, as called in the table, went unchecked against the DNA. TRBV21-1 is described as a pseudogene. CDR3 length: 16 residues.

Concerning this clone: This sample also contains other DNA sequences that code for the same CDR3. The V call is TRBV13, the J call TRBJ1-2; 7 nucleotides align to TRBD1. The germline V gene encodes CDR1 PRHDT and CDR2 FYEKMQ (reference sequence). The CDR3 sequence is 14 residues long. The V and J ends lost 0 bases and 2 bases, in that order; junction bases with no gene match: 0. The CDR3 coding sequence is TGTGCCAGCAGCTTAGGGACAGGGAACTATGGCTACACCTTC. It codes for CASSLGTGNYGYTF.

The gene calls are TRBV19 and TRBJ2-3, with TRBD2 matching 9 bases. J gave up 2 bases and V 4 bases, and 10 bases lay outside the gene matches. CDR1 is LNHDA, CDR2 SQIVND, per germline (reference sequence). The CDR3 totals 17 residues. The DNA of the CDR3 is TGTGCCAGTAGTACCGTAAAACCGGGACTAGCCACAGATACGCAGTATTTT. It translates to CASSTVKPGLATDTQYF. Filled out from reference TRBV19 and TRBJ2-3, the complete variable domain reads DGGITQSPKYLFRKEGQNVTLSCEQNLNHDAMYWYRQDPGQGLRLIYYSQIVNDFQKGDIAEGYSVSREKKESFPLTVTSAQKNPTAFYLCASSTVKPGLATDTQYFGPGTRLTVL.

This rearrangement joins TRBV4-1 to TRBJ2-7; D perhaps matches TRBD2 (5 bases). Germline CDR1 reads MGHRA; CDR2 reads YSYEKL. V lost 4 bases, J lost 1 base, and 14 bases lay in between. The CDR3 is made up of 15 amino acids. The CDR3 here is CASSLMGAGSYEQYF. The CDR3 coding sequence is TGCGCCAGCAGCCTAATGGGAGCAGGATCCTACGAGCAGTACTTC.

V is TRBV19 and J is TRBJ1-5, with D possibly matching TRBD1 (5 bases). Germline V gene lookup returns CDR1 LNHDA and CDR2 SQIVND (reference sequence). V lost 2 bases and J 0 bases, leaving 17 bases between the germline ends. CDR3 length: 18 residues. Here the CDR3 DNA reads TGTGCCAGTAGTATAATATTTGGAGGGAGGGGTAGCAATCAGCCCCAGCATTTT. Amino acids: CASSIIFGGRGSNQPQHF.

J is TRBJ2-5 and V is TRBV2; 7 nucleotides match TRBD1. The germline V gene has CDR1 SNHLY and CDR2 FYNNEI. The V segment lost 4 bases and the J segment 5 bases; nucleotides outside the gene matches: 7. The CDR3 loop spans 14 amino acids. CDR3 residues: CASSAGGVGETQYF. DNA of the CDR3: TGTGCCAGCAGTGCAGGGGGTGTTGGGGAGACCCAGTACTTC. The complete variable domain, with remaining parts taken from reference TRBV2 and TRBJ2-5, reads EPEVTQTPSHQVTQMGQEVILRCVPISNHLYFYWYRQILGQKVEFLVSFYNNEISEKSEIFDDQFSVERPDGSNFTLKIRSTKLEDSAMYFCASSAGGVGETQYFGPGTRLLVL.

The rearrangement joins TRBV14 to TRBJ1-4; no clear D. V lost 6 bases to trimming and J lost 5 bases, with 22 bases between them. There are 17 residues in the CDR3. Looked up from germline, CDR1 is SGHDN and CDR2 is FVKESK. The CDR3 loop reads CASSLYGERGGNEKLFF. DNA of the CDR3: TGTGCCAGCAGTTTATATGGGGAACGCGGTGGAAATGAAAAACTGTTTTTT.

The V and J genes are TRBV6-5 and TRBJ1-5, with 8 bases aligning to TRBD1. Germline values: CDR1 MNHEY, CDR2 SVGAGI. The CDR3 has 15 residues. Trimming removed 6 bases from V and 3 bases from J; junction bases left unmatched: 7. CDR3 bases: TGTGCCAGCAGACGACGGACAGGGTCCAATCAGCCCCAGCATTTT. This gives the protein CASRRRTGSNQPQHF.

V gene TRBV6-1 combines with J gene TRBJ1-5; D call uncertain. V lost 7 bases to trimming and J lost 4 bases, with 17 bases between them. The V gene's germline CDR1 is MNHNS and CDR2 SASEGT. The CDR3 spans 15 residues. This CDR3 reads CASISPAGGNQPQHF. The CDR3, as DNA: TGTGCCAGCATAAGTCCCGCAGGAGGGAATCAGCCCCAGCATTTT.

The rearrangement links TRBV7-9 to TRBJ1-2; D is ambiguous. The V end was cut by 4 bases, the J end by 5 bases, with 8 bases between. Germline loops: CDR1 SEHNR, CDR2 FQNEAQ (reference sequence). This CDR3 comprises 12 residues. CDR3 nucleotides: TGTGCCAGCAGCTACCCCGGTTATGGCTACACCTTC. This translates into CASSYPGYGYTF.

In DNA form, the CDR3 reads TGTGCCAGCAGCTTAGGGGGGGTTAACACTGAAGCTTTCTTT. This translates into CASSLGGVNTEAFF. The J gene is TRBJ1-1, the V gene TRBV11-3; perhaps TRBD1 as D (5 bases). Germline V gives CDR1 SGHNT, CDR2 YENEEA. V dropped 1 base and J dropped 2 bases, with 8 bases sitting between them. The CDR3 consists of 14 residues.

This chain connects TRBV6-1 to TRBJ2-2; 7 bases match TRBD1. The CDR3 covers 15 residues. Trimming at V came to 10 bases and at J to 0 bases, leaving 8 bases not matched to a gene. The germline CDR1 and CDR2 sequences are MNHNS and SASEGT. CDR3: CATNYRGPNTGELFF. The CDR3 bases are TGTGCCACCAACTACAGGGGCCCGAACACCGGGGAGCTGTTTTTT.

This clone came up a few times. V usage is TRBV5-6 and J usage is TRBJ1-1; the D is unclear. The CDR3 runs to 15 residues. Germline V gene data show CDR1 as SGHDT and CDR2 as YYEEEE. V shed 2 bases and J shed 0 bases, with 11 bases lying between them. The CDR3 DNA reads as TGTGCCAGCAGCTTCTACCTGGAAATGAACACTGAAGCTTTCTTT. Protein product: CASSFYLEMNTEAFF. The full variable domain, in which reference TRBV5-6 and TRBJ1-1 provide the parts outside the CDR3, is DAGVTQSPTHLIKTRGQQVTLRCSPKSGHDTVSWYQQALGQGPQFIFQYYEEEERQRGNFPDRFSGHQFPNYSSELNVNALLLGDSALYLCASSFYLEMNTEAFFGQGTRLTVV.

This clone was counted only a few times. The V gene is TRBV5-8, the J gene TRBJ1-5; weak D call: TRBD1 (5 bases). CDR3 size: 17 residues. The germline V gene encodes CDR1 SGHTS and CDR2 YDEGEE. Between the trimmed V and J ends, which lost 4 bases and 3 bases, there was a span of 20 bases. CDR3 region: CASSNKNLGGINQPQHF. The CDR3 nucleotides read TGTGCCAGCAGCAATAAAAATCTCGGGGGAATCAATCAGCCCCAGCATTTT.

The chain is built from TRBV4-1 and TRBJ2-2; 13 nucleotides agree with TRBD2. The CDR3 covers 20 residues. J lost 5 bases, V lost 1 base, and 13 bases had no gene match. Germline V gene lookup returns CDR1 MGHRA and CDR2 YSYEKL. The CDR3 DNA reads TGCGCCAGCAGCCAAGTGGCCCGACTAGCGGGGGGCCGGTGGACCGGGGAGCTGTTTTTT. Its translation: CASSQVARLAGGRWTGELFF.

This chain joins TRBV6-5 and TRBJ2-7; TRBD1 matches at 9 bases. The V segment lost 6 bases and the J segment 4 bases; nucleotides outside the gene matches: 10. The germline V gene encodes CDR1 MNHEY and CDR2 SVGAGI. The CDR3 has 15 amino acids. CDR3 in amino acids: CASRQQPGTGYEQYF. CDR3 bases: TGTGCCAGCAGACAACAACCCGGGACAGGGTACGAGCAGTACTTC.